The clone carrying this T cell receptor (beta chain) was picked up one time. TCRdb called the RT-PCR reads again in MiXCR, with one record for every CDR3 protein. The sample has 610,000 or so distinct CDR3 sequences, approximately 14% seen once. V was pared by 5 bases and J by 5 bases, with 11 bases of the junction left unmatched. The CDR3 runs to 16 residues. This sample was included in a study of response to subunit inactivated influenza vaccine. This sample comprised PBMCs from blood, obtained roughly 13 days after vaccination. This sequence joins TRBV12-3 or TRBV12-4 and TRBJ2-5, with 10 bases lining up with TRBD1. The sequence came from a man between 50 and 59 years old who received an inactivated influenza vaccine. CDR3 protein: CASSAQTGGFRETQYF. The CDR3 DNA sequence: TGTGCCAGCAGTGCACAGACAGGGGGCTTTCGGGAGACCCAGTACTTC.